The 11 T cell receptor beta chains presented below share a single source sample, sequenced in a study of cytotoxic CD8 clonotypes in ibrutinib-treated CLL. The table came from immunoSEQ multiplex PCR; TCRdb's copy has only in-frame clones and leaves some out. Among about 160,000 clones listed, approximately 77% were seen once. Specimen: PBMCs, collected after 12 months of ibrutinib treatment. These receptors all come from a human donor with chronic lymphocytic leukemia.

The J gene is TRBJ2-1, the V gene TRBV28; 13 nucleotides align to TRBD2. This CDR3 comprises 17 residues. V lost 8 bases to trimming and J lost 7 bases; unmatched junction nucleotides: 14. In germline, CDR1 is MDHEN, CDR2 SYDVKM. The CDR3 loop is CASPPSQGTSGTNEQFF. The CDR3 nucleotides are TGTGCCAGCCCTCCGTCTCAAGGGACTAGCGGGACAAATGAGCAGTTCTTC. Full variable domain (missing parts from reference TRBV28 and TRBJ2-1): DVKVTQSSRYLVKRTGEKVFLECVQDMDHENMFWYRQDPGLGLRLIYFSYDVKMKEKGDIPEGYSVSREKKERFSLILESASTNQTSMYLCASPPSQGTSGTNEQFFGPGTRLTVL.

Comments on this clone: Different DNA sequences within this sample yield the same CDR3. The rearrangement links TRBV9 to TRBJ1-1; D not resolved. V was trimmed by 2 bases and J by 1 base, leaving 6 bases between them. The V gene's germline CDR1 is SGDLS and CDR2 YYNGEE. This CDR3 contains 13 residues. The DNA of the CDR3 is TGTGCCAGCAGCGTGACGGGGAACACTGAAGCTTTCTTT. Its protein product is CASSVTGNTEAFF.

This clone was recorded a few times. The rearrangement joins TRBV4-1 to TRBJ1-5; 7 nucleotides match TRBD1. Germline V gene data show CDR1 as MGHRA and CDR2 as YSYEKL. V shed 4 bases, J shed 0 bases, and the junction held 9 bases outside the gene matches. The CDR3 runs 17 residues. The CDR3 loop reads CASSPGQKYNSNQPQHF. The CDR3 coding sequence is TGCGCCAGCAGCCCGGGACAGAAATATAATAGCAATCAGCCCCAGCATTTT.

The chain employs TRBV4-3 and TRBJ1-2; possibly TRBD1 for D (5 bases). This CDR3 is built from 15 residues. Germline-derived CDR1 and CDR2 are LGHNA and YSLEER. Trimming removed 0 bases at V and 8 bases at J, with 16 bases between. The CDR3 DNA reads TGCGCCAGCAGCCAAGATCCCGGGACGAGGGAGGGCTACACCTTC. This codes for CASSQDPGTREGYTF.

This clone was recorded once. CDR3 in amino acids: CASSPQQGTGYEQYF. The CDR3 DNA is TGTGCCAGTAGTCCACAACAGGGTACTGGCTACGAGCAGTACTTC. The V gene is TRBV19, the J gene TRBJ2-7, with D perhaps TRBD1 (6 bases). CDR3 size: 15 residues. Trimming cost V 5 bases and J 3 bases, with 17 bases left between them. Germline CDR1 is LNHDA and CDR2 is SQIVND (reference sequence). The entire variable domain, with the rest obtained from reference TRBV19 and TRBJ2-7, is as follows: DGGITQSPKYLFRKEGQNVTLSCEQNLNHDAMYWYRQDPGQGLRLIYYSQIVNDFQKGDIAEGYSVSREKKESFPLTVTSAQKNPTAFYLCASSPQQGTGYEQYFGPGTRLTVT.

The chain has TRBV5-1 and TRBJ2-7; D uncertain. Trimming pared 4 bases from V and 7 bases from J, leaving 18 bases between. CDR1 SGHRS and CDR2 YFSETQ come from the germline V gene. The CDR3 spans 14 residues. CDR3 amino acids: CASSAVMAPREQYF. The CDR3 region has the DNA TGCGCCAGCAGCGCAGTCATGGCCCCGCGTGAGCAGTACTTC.

This clone was detected a few times. This chain links TRBV2 with TRBJ2-3; 8 bases agree with TRBD2. This CDR3 has 14 residues. Germline values: CDR1 SNHLY, CDR2 FYNNEI. Trimming at V came to 8 bases and at J to 8 bases, leaving 12 bases not matched to a gene. The CDR3 coding sequence is TGTGCCAGCCGAATCGGGCCTCGGGAGGGTACGCAGTATTTT. Its translation is CASRIGPREGTQYF.

The genes are TRBV28 and TRBJ2-2; 8 bases match TRBD2. CDR1 is MDHEN, CDR2 SYDVKM, per germline. This CDR3 has 15 amino acids. Trimming removed 7 bases from V and 5 bases from J; junction bases left unmatched: 9. In nucleotides, the CDR3 is TGTGCCAGCAACCCGGGGGGGTGGAGGACCGGGGAGCTGTTTTTT. It yields the protein CASNPGGWRTGELFF.

The V gene is TRBV6-6, the J gene TRBJ1-6; D call uncertain. The germline V gene encodes CDR1 MNHNY and CDR2 SVGAGI (reference sequence). The CDR3 has 12 residues. V was pared by 6 bases and J by 4 bases, with 4 bases between. CDR3 protein: CASRGYNSPLHF. The DNA for the CDR3 is TGTGCCAGCAGAGGATATAATTCACCCCTCCACTTT.

This chain joins TRBV9 and TRBJ2-2, with unresolved D. The CDR3 extends over 14 amino acids. Deletions cut 0 bases from V and 0 bases from J, with 3 bases between. CDR1 and CDR2 (germline): SGDLS, YYNGEE. CDR3 coding DNA: TGTGCCAGCAGCGTAGTACCGAACACCGGGGAGCTGTTTTTT. It specifies CASSVVPNTGELFF.

The CDR3 reads CASSLRDRGHEQYF. The CDR3, as DNA: TGTGCCAGCAGCTTGCGGGACAGGGGGCACGAGCAGTACTTC. The chain combines TRBV5-4 with TRBJ2-7; 12 bases match TRBD1. Germline CDR1 and CDR2: SGHNT and YYREEE (reference sequence). V shed 1 base, J shed 5 bases, and the junction held 1 base outside the gene matches. The CDR3 is 14 residues long.